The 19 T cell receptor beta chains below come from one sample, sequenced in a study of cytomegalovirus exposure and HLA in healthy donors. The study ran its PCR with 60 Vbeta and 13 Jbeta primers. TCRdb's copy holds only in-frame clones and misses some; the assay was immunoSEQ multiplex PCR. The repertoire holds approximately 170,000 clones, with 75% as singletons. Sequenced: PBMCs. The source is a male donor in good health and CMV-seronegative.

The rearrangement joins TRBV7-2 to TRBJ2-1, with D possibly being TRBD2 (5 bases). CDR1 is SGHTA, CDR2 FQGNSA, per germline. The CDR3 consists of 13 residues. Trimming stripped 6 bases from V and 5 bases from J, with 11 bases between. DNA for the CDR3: TGTGCCAGCAGGGTAGCGAGAGACAATGAGCAGTTCTTC. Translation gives CASRVARDNEQFF.

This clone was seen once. The CDR3 coding sequence is TGTGCCAGTAGTCTCGGTAGTAGCGAGAGCTCCTACGAGCAGTACTTC. Its protein product is CASSLGSSESSYEQYF. The V call is TRBV19, the J call TRBJ2-7; possibly TRBD2 for D (5 bases). This CDR3 has 16 residues. CDR1 is LNHDA, CDR2 SQIVND, per germline (reference sequence). Between the trimmed V and J ends, which lost 5 bases and 0 bases, there was a span of 17 bases.

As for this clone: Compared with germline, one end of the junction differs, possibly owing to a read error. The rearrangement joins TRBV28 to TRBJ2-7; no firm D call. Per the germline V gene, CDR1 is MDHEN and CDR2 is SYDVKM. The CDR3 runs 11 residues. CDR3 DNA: TGTGCCGGCAGGTCCCAGTACGAGCAGTACTTC. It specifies CAGRSQYEQYF.

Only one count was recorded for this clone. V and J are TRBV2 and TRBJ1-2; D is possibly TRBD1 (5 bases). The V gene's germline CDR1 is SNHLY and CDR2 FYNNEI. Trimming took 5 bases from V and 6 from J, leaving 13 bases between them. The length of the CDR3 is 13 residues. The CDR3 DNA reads TGTGCCAGCAGTCCACAGGTTTACAATGGCTACACCTTC. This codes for CASSPQVYNGYTF.

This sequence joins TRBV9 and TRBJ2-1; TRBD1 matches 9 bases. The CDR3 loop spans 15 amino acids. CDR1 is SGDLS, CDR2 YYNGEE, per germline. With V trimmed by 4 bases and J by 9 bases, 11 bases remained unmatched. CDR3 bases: TGTGCCAGCAGCATAGGGGGGACAGGGAGCGCTGAGCAGTTCTTC. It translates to CASSIGGTGSAEQFF.

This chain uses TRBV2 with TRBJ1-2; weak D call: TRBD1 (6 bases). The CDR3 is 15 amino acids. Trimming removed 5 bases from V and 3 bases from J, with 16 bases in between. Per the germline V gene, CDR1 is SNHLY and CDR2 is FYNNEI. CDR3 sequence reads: CASSSDVQGHYGYTF. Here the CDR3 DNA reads TGTGCCAGCAGTTCAGATGTACAGGGCCACTATGGCTACACCTTC. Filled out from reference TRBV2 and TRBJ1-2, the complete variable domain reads EPEVTQTPSHQVTQMGQEVILRCVPISNHLYFYWYRQILGQKVEFLVSFYNNEISEKSEIFDDQFSVERPDGSNFTLKIRSTKLEDSAMYFCASSSDVQGHYGYTFGSGTRLTVV.

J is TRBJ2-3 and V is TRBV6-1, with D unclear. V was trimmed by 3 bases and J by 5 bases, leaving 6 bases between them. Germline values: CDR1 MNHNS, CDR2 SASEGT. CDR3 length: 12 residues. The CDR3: CASSDSVDTQYF. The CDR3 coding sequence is TGTGCCAGCAGTGATTCAGTAGATACGCAGTATTTT.

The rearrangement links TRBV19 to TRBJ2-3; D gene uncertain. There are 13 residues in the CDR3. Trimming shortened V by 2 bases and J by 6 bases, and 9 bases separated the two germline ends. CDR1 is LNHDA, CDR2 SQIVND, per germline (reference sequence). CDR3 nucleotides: TGTGCCAGTAGTATAATGTCGTCGGATACGCAGTATTTT. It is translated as CASSIMSSDTQYF.

The CDR3 reads CASRGLAAQETQYF. CDR3 in DNA: TGTGCCAGCAGGGGACTAGCGGCCCAAGAGACCCAGTACTTC. The gene calls are TRBV6-5 and TRBJ2-5, with TRBD2 matching over 11 bases. CDR1 is MNHEY, CDR2 SVGAGI, per germline. This CDR3 spans 14 amino acids. Germline trimming cut 6 bases from V and 1 base from J; bases unmatched to any gene: 1.

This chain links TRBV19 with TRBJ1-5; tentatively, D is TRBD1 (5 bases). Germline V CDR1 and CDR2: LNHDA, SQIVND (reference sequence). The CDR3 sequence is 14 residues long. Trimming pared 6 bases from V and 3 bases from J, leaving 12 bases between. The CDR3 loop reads CASRPGLYNQPQHF. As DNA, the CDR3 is TGTGCCAGTAGGCCGGGACTTTACAATCAGCCCCAGCATTTT.

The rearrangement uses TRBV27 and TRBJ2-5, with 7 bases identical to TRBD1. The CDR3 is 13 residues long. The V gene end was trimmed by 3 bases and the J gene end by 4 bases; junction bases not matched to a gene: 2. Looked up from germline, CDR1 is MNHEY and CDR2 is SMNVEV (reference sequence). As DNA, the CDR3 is TGTGCCAGCAGTTTCTGGGACAGAGAGACCCAGTACTTC. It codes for CASSFWDRETQYF.

CDR3 in DNA: TGTGCCAGCATCCTAGCGGGGGGGCGTGATACGCAGTATTTT. This sequence encodes CASILAGGRDTQYF. V is TRBV6-1 and J is TRBJ2-3; 12 nucleotides align to TRBD2. J was trimmed by 6 bases and V by 7 bases; bases with no gene match: 5. Germline loops: CDR1 MNHNS, CDR2 SASEGT. The CDR3 covers 14 residues.

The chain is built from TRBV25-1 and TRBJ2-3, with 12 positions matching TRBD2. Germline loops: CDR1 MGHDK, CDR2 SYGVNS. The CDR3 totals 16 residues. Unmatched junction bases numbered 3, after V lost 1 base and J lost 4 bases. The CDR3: CASSESSGGAPDTQYF. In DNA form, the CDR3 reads TGTGCCAGCAGTGAATCTAGCGGGGGGGCGCCAGATACGCAGTATTTT.

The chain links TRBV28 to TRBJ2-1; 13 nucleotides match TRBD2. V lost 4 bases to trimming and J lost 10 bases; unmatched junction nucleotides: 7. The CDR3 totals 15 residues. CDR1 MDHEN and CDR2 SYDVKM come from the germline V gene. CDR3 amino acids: CASSSGGLAGAEQFF. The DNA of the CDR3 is TGTGCCAGCAGTTCGGGAGGACTAGCGGGGGCAGAGCAGTTCTTC.

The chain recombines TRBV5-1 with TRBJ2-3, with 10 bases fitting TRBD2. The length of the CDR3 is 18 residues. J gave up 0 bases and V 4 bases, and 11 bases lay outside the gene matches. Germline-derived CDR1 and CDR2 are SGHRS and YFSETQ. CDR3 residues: CASSITSGEYYSTDTQYF. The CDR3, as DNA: TGCGCCAGCAGCATTACTAGCGGGGAATATTATAGCACAGATACGCAGTATTTT.

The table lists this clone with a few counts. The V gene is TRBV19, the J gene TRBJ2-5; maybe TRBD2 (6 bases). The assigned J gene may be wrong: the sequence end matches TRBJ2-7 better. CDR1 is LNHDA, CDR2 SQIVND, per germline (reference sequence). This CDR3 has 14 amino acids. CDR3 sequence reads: CASSYVGRSYEQYF. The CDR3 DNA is TGTGCCAGTAGTTATGTCGGGAGAAGCTACGAGCAGTACTTC.

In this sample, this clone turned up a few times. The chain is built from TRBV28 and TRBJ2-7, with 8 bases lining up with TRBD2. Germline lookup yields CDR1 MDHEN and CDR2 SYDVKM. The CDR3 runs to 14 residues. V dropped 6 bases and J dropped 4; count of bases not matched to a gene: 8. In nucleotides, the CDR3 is TGTGCCAGCAGAAAACTAGCGGCCGTATACGAGCAGTACTTC. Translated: CASRKLAAVYEQYF.

CDR3 region: CATSSPGGPSPYEQYF. DNA for the CDR3: TGTGCCACCAGCAGTCCAGGGGGCCCGAGTCCCTACGAGCAGTACTTC. The V and J genes are TRBV15 and TRBJ2-7; 8 nucleotides match TRBD1. This CDR3 has 16 amino acids. J was trimmed by 2 bases and V by 3 bases; bases with no gene match: 9. Germline CDR1 reads LNHNV; CDR2 reads YYDKDF (reference sequence).

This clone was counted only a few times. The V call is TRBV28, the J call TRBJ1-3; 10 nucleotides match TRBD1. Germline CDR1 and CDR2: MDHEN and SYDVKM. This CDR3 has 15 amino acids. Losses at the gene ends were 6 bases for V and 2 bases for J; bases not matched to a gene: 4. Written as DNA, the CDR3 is TGTGCCAGCAGCTCCGGGACAGGGGCTGGAAACACCATATATTTT. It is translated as CASSSGTGAGNTIYF.